Each of the 11 T cell receptor beta chains below was sequenced from the same sample in a study of blood T cell repertoires in COVID-19. Using immunoSEQ multiplex PCR, the repertoire was profiled, and TCRdb retains in-frame clones only, with some absent. The table records 200,000 to 300,000 clones, about 89% of them present only once. Sequencing was performed on peripheral blood. Receptors originate from a middle-aged man who had recovered from COVID-19.

This chain uses TRBV2 with TRBJ2-7; 9 nucleotides align to TRBD1. This CDR3 has 14 amino acids. Trimming cost V 6 bases and J 2 bases; bases outside gene matches: 5. Germline CDR1 is SNHLY and CDR2 is FYNNEI. In DNA, the CDR3 is TGTGCCAGCAGGATGACAGGGGGGACCTACGAGCAGTACTTC. Translation: CASRMTGGTYEQYF.

This chain links TRBV12-2 with TRBJ2-1; the D segment call TRBD1 is taken from the table without a DNA check. TRBV12-2 is annotated as a pseudogene. CDR3 length equals 21 residues. CDR3 residues: CASRLATRGRGGPRTYNEQFF. CDR3 nucleotides: TGTGCAAGTCGCTTAGCGACAAGGGGGCGGGGTGGCCCACGAACCTACAATGAGCAGTTCTTC.

The chain combines TRBV3-1 (or the pseudogene TRBV3-2) with TRBJ1-5, with 9 bases fitting TRBD1. The CDR3 covers 17 residues. Looked up from germline, CDR1 is LGHDT and CDR2 is YNNKEL (reference sequence). The V segment lost 4 bases and the J segment 6 bases; nucleotides outside the gene matches: 13. The CDR3 nucleotides read TGTGCCAGCAGCCCGACACCACAGGGGGCAAAGGCTCAGCCCCAGCATTTT. This codes for CASSPTPQGAKAQPQHF.

The chain uses TRBV7-9 and TRBJ2-1, with D unresolved. Germline CDR1 SEHNR, CDR2 FQNEAQ (reference sequence). The ends were cut back, 9 bases at V and 6 bases at J, with 12 bases in the middle. The CDR3 runs 12 residues. The CDR3 DNA sequence: TGTGCCAGGTCGGCAGGTAGCAATGAGCAGTTCTTC. Translation: CARSAGSNEQFF. The variable domain in full, with the rest retrieved from reference TRBV7-9 and TRBJ2-1, is DTGVSQNPRHKITKRGQNVTFRCDPISEHNRLYWYRQTLGQGPEFLTYFQNEAQLEKSRLLSDRFSAERPKGSFSTLEIQRTEQGDSAMYLCARSAGSNEQFFGPGTRLTVL.

This rearrangement joins TRBV10-3 to TRBJ1-4; D may be TRBD1 (5 bases). Trimming cost V 2 bases and J 7 bases, with 5 bases left between them. Germline CDR1 is ENHRY and CDR2 is SYGVKD. This CDR3 has 12 residues. The CDR3 nucleotides read TGTGCCATCAGTGAGCAGGGTGAAAAACTGTTTTTT. Amino acid sequence: CAISEQGEKLFF.

CDR3 loop: CASSLGGRAGDYNEQFF. CDR3 nucleotide sequence: TGTGCCAGCAGCTTAGGAGGTCGAGCGGGGGATTACAATGAGCAGTTCTTC. The chain is built from TRBV11-3 and TRBJ2-1; 8 nucleotides match TRBD2. CDR1 is SGHNT and CDR2 is YENEEA in the germline V gene. V trimming: 1 base; J trimming: 4 bases; junction bases outside the gene matches: 9. This CDR3 has 17 amino acids.

V and J are TRBV10-2 and TRBJ2-5; maybe TRBD2 (6 bases). V dropped 7 bases and J dropped 6 bases, with 15 bases sitting between them. The length of the CDR3 is 13 residues. CDR1 and CDR2 from the germline V gene are WSHSY and SAAADI. The CDR3 sequence: CASTRTGGQTQYF. The CDR3 nucleotides are TGCGCCAGCACCCGGACCGGAGGGCAGACCCAGTACTTC.

The chain combines TRBV20-1 with TRBJ1-2, with 10 bases matching TRBD1. V lost 3 bases, J lost 8 bases, and 9 bases stayed unmatched. The length of the CDR3 is 14 residues. CDR1 DFQATT and CDR2 SNEGSKA come from the germline V gene (reference sequence). Here the CDR3 DNA reads TGCAGTGCTAGTAGCCCCGGGACAGGGGAAGGCTACACCTTC. The encoded protein is CSASSPGTGEGYTF.

This chain links TRBV12-3 or TRBV12-4 with TRBJ2-3; D is unclear. The CDR3 covers 12 residues. Trimming took 6 bases from V and 5 from J, leaving 9 bases between them. The CDR3 coding sequence is TGTGCCAGCAGCCCCTTCGGAGATACGCAGTATTTT. Its translation: CASSPFGDTQYF.

The CDR3 DNA reads TGCGCCAGCAGCCGCGGGCCCGTCACAGATACGCAGTATTTT. Translated, it gives CASSRGPVTDTQYF. V gene TRBV5-1 combines with J gene TRBJ2-3, with D perhaps matching TRBD2 (5 bases). This CDR3 is 14 amino acids long. V dropped 4 bases and J dropped 2 bases, with 11 bases sitting between them. Germline V gene data show CDR1 as SGHRS and CDR2 as YFSETQ.

This chain links TRBV2 with TRBJ1-2; D might be TRBD1 (6 bases). The CDR3 spans 14 residues. V was trimmed by 4 bases and J by 0 bases, leaving 9 bases between them. Looked up from germline, CDR1 is SNHLY and CDR2 is FYNNEI. Here the CDR3 DNA reads TGTGCCAGCAGTGGACAGGTCGCTAACTATGGCTACACCTTC. It specifies CASSGQVANYGYTF.